Listed here are 5 T cell receptor beta chains from one sample, sequenced in a study of HIV-infected patients and healthy controls. The repertoire came from unfractionated whole blood and reflected all unsorted peripheral T cells. cDNA was made from about 500 ng RNA using alpha and beta constant primers. Alpha and beta chain libraries were made separately by chain-specific third strand synthesis with multiplexing indices. TCRdb re-called the 5' RACE reads with MiXCR, one entry per CDR3 protein. Here the sample spans more than 15,000 distinct CDR3 sequences, under 9.5% being singletons. Sequenced: blood. These receptors came from an adult in good health.

In its sample, this clonotype is medium-sized. V usage is TRBV7-4 and J usage is TRBJ1-5; no firm D call. The germline gives CDR1 SGHVT, CDR2 SQSDAQ. With 5 bases removed from V and 3 bases from J, the gap between germline ends came to 23 bases. The CDR3 contains 18 residues. CDR3 in DNA: TGTGCCAGCAGCAGCTTCCGGACCGCGACGGGATCCAATCAGCCCCAGCATTTT. Translating gives CASSSFRTATGSNQPQHF.

At least ten counts were recorded for this clonotype. The chain combines TRBV20-1 with TRBJ2-7, with 9 bases lining up with TRBD1. V lost 6 bases to trimming and J lost 5 bases; unmatched junction nucleotides: 5. The CDR3 covers 12 residues. The V gene's germline CDR1 is DFQATT and CDR2 SNEGSKA (reference sequence). This CDR3 is CSAKGQGNEQYF. CDR3 in DNA: TGCAGTGCCAAGGGACAGGGAAACGAGCAGTACTTC.

A remark on this clonotype: This sequence may be a read error, since a much larger clone differs from it by one base. The chain couples TRBV5-6 to TRBJ2-3, with unresolved D. The CDR3 length is 12 residues. Germline V gene lookup returns CDR1 SGHDT and CDR2 YYEEEE. The CDR3 DNA follows: TGTGCCAGAAGCTTGTCGTTGGATACGCAGTATTTT. Protein sequence: CARSLSLDTQYF.

The chain links TRBV6-1 to TRBJ1-5, with D possibly TRBD1 on 6 matching bases. With 2 bases removed from V and 2 bases from J, the gap between germline ends came to 31 bases. Germline V CDR1 and CDR2: MNHNS, SASEGT. The CDR3 has 22 residues. DNA for the CDR3: TGTGCCAGCAGTGAACTGGGTGGAGTAAAATACGGGGGGCCGGTTGGCAATCAGCCCCAGCATTTT. Its translation is CASSELGGVKYGGPVGNQPQHF.

The table lists this clonotype with a few counts. The chain combines TRBV12-3 or TRBV12-4 with TRBJ2-3, with 11 bases identical to TRBD2. The CDR3 runs 16 residues. J lost 3 bases, V lost 8 bases, and 10 bases had no gene match. The CDR3 bases are TGTGCCAGCCAAGACCAACTAGCGGGAGTAACAGATACGCAGTATTTT. It translates to CASQDQLAGVTDTQYF.